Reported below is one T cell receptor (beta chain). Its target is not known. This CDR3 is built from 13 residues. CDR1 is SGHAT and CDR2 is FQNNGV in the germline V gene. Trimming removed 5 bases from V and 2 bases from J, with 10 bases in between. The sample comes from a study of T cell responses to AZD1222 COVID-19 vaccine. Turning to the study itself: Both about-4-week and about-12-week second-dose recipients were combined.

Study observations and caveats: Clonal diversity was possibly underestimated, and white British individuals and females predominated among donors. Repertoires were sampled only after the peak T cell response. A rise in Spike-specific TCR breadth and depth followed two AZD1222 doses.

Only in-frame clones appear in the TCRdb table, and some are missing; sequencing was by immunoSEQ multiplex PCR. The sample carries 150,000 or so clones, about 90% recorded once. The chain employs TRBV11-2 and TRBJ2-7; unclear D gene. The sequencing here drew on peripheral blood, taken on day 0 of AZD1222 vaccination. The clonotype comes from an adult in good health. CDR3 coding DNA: TGTGCCAGCAGCCCAAGAGGAGCCTACGAGCAGTACTTC. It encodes CASSPRGAYEQYF.